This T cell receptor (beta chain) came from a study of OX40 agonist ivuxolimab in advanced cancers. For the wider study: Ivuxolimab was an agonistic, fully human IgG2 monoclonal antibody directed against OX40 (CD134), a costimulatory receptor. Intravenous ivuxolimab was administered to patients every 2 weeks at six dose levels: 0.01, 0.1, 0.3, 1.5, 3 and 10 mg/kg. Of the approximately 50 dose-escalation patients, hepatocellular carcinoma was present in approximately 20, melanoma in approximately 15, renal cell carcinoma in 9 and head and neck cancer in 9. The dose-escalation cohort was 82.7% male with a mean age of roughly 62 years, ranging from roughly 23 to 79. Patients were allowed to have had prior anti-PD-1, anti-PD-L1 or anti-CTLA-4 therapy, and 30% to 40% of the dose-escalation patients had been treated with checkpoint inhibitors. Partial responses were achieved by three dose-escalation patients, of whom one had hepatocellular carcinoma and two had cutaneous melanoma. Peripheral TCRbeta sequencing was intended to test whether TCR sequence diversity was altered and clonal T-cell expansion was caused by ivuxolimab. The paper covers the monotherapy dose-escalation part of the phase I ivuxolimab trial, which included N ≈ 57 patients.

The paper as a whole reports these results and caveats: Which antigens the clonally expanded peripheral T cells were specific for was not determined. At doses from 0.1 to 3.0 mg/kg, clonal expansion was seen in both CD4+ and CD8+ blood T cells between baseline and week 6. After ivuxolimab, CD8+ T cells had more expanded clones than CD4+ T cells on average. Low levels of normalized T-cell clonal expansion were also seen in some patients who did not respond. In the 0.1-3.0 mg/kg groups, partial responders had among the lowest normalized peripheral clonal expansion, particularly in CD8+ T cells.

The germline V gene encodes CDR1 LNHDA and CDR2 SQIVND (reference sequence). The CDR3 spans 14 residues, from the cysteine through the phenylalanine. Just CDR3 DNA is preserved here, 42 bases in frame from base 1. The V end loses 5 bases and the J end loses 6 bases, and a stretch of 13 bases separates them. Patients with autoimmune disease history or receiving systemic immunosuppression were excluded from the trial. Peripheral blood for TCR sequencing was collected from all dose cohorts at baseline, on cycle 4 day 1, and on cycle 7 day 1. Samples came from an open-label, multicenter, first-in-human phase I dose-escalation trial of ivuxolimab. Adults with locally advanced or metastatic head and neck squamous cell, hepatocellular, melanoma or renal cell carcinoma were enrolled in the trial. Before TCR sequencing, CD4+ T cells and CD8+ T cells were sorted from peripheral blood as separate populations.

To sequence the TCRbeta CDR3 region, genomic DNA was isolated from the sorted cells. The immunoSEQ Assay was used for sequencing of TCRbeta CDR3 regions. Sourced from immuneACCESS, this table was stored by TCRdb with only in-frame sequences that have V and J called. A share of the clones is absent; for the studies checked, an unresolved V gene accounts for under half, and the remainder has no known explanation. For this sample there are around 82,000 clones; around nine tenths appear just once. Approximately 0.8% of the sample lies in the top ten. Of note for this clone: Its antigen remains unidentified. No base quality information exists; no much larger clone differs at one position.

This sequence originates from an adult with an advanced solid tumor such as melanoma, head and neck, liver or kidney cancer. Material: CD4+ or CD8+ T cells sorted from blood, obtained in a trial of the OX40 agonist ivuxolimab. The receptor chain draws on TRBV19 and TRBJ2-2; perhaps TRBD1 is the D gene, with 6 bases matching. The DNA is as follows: TGTGCCAGTAGTCCACAGGGCTCGGCCGGGGAGCTGTTTTTT. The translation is CASSPQGSAGELFF. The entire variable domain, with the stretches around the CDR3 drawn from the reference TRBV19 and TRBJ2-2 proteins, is DGGITQSPKYLFRKEGQNVTLSCEQNLNHDAMYWYRQDPGQGLRLIYYSQIVNDFQKGDIAEGYSVSREKKESFPLTVTSAQKNPTAFYLCASSPQGSAGELFFGEGSRLTVL.